This T cell receptor (beta chain) was documented in a study of T cell responses to AZD1222 COVID-19 vaccine. General study points: Spike-wide vaccine-associated CD4 TCRs dominated at 160-218 and 743-854. Repertoires were sampled only after the peak T cell response. The sample set comprised mostly white British donors with more females, and clonal diversity was possibly underestimated.

In the case of this clone: The antigen remains undetermined.

TCRdb's copy holds only in-frame clones and misses some; the assay was immunoSEQ multiplex PCR. The sample has roughly 100,000 clones, roughly 83% seen once. CDR1 is SGDLS, CDR2 YYNGEE, per germline. V was trimmed by 7 bases and J by 2 bases, leaving 13 bases between them. The CDR3 loop spans 14 amino acids. This chain connects TRBV9 to TRBJ1-3, with D perhaps matching TRBD1 (6 bases). Specimen: peripheral blood, collected on day 0 of AZD1222 vaccination. The clonotype originates from an adult in good health. CDR3 in DNA: TGTGCCAGCGGGGGGCCCAACCCTGGAAACACCATATATTTT. Its translation is CASGGPNPGNTIYF.